This TCR beta chain comes out of a study of Tregs in tolerant kidney transplant recipients. Whole-study context: Related graft donors supplied nonmyeloablative bone marrow transplants, and mixed chimerism was transient. General study points: Findings come from small patient numbers and require larger validation.

Of note for this clone: Its antigen is not identified.

Using immunoSEQ multiplex PCR, the repertoire was profiled, and TCRdb retains in-frame clones only, with some absent. The repertoire includes roughly 15,000 clones, around 80% of them detected once, and 1.5% to 2% sits in the top ten. Deletions cut 6 bases from V and 5 bases from J, with 10 bases between. The CDR3 loop spans 11 amino acids. Germline V gene sequence: CDR1 DFQATT, CDR2 SNEGSKA (reference sequence). Thawed PBMCs were FACS-sorted into unstimulated CD4+CD25+CD127- regulatory T cells, CD4+CD25- non-regulatory cells, CD4 and CD8 cells. The receptor's source is a human donor who received a combined kidney and bone marrow transplant. The sequencing here drew on Tregs from blood, taken before the transplant. The chain employs TRBV20-1 and TRBJ2-5; D possibly corresponds to TRBD1 (6 bases). The CDR3 sequence is CSAGAVETQYF. As DNA, the CDR3 is TGCAGTGCGGGGGCTGTGGAGACCCAGTACTTC.